Given below is one T cell receptor (beta chain) in context. The target antigen is unknown. This CDR3 is built from 13 residues. J was trimmed by 5 bases and V by 10 bases; bases with no gene match: 7. RNA transcripts provided the template for amplifying TCR beta CDR3 regions. The workflow started with a first-round RT-PCR run with HTBI primers and then moved on to a second-round multiplex PCR. MiXCR, applied by TCRdb to the multiplex PCR reads, yields one record per CDR3 protein. The repertoire holds about 170,000 distinct CDR3 sequences, less than 45% seen once, with less than 6% in the top ten. This specimen belongs to a study of Graves' ophthalmopathy and Graves' hyperthyroidism. The overall study: Blood was drawn at initial diagnosis, before any treatment.

Whole-study findings and limits: This model predicted ophthalmopathy progression (sensitivity around 71%, specificity around 72%).

The rearrangement uses TRBV12-3 or TRBV12-4 and TRBJ1-2, with 10 bases that match TRBD1. The sequence was collected from a woman aged 40 to 49 with Graves' ophthalmopathy. Sequencing was done on a sample of peripheral blood. Here the CDR3 reads CAISQGQGYGYTF. For the CDR3, the DNA is TGTGCCATATCGCAGGGACAGGGGTATGGCTACACCTTC.